This is a list of T cell receptor beta chains from one sample in a study of beta chain features in type 1 diabetes. Some clones are missing from TCRdb's copy, which holds only in-frame ones; the method was immunoSEQ multiplex PCR. The sample holds some 220,000 clones, 11% seen once. Material for sequencing was central memory CD4+ T cells from blood. The receptors here all came from a man younger than 35 in good health. Each CDR3 is given with its conserved first and last residue. A D gene is named only where the DNA matches it firmly. A row's size may be missing; if present it is once, few, many or a size class.

TRBJ2-5 TRBV30 NA many CAWSRTDLIQETQYF TGTGCCTGGAGCCGGACTGACCTGATTCAAGAGACCCAGTACTTC
TRBJ1-1 TRBV27 NA NA CASSALGADTEAFF TGTGCCAGCAGTGCCCTGGGGGCAGACACTGAAGCTTTCTTT
TRBJ2-1 TRBV12-5 NA few CASGGEPYNEQFF TGTGCTAGTGGGGGGGAACCTTACAATGAGCAGTTCTTC
TRBJ2-1 TRBV9 NA NA CASSVDGSVYNEQFF TGTGCCAGCAGCGTCGACGGGAGCGTCTACAATGAGCAGTTCTTC
TRBJ2-5 TRBV28 TRBD2 NA CASSPMTSGEETQYF TGTGCCAGCAGCCCGATGACTAGCGGCGAAGAGACCCAGTACTTC
TRBJ2-5 TRBV7-3 NA NA CASSLRAEETQYF TGTGCCAGCAGCTTACGGGCGGAAGAGACCCAGTACTTC
TRBJ2-1 TRBV5-4 NA NA CASSARLMGRSYNEQFF TGTGCCAGCAGCGCCCGGTTGATGGGCCGCTCCTACAATGAGCAGTTCTTC
TRBJ2-5 TRBV29-1 TRBD1 few CSVQGAVETQYF TGCAGCGTGCAGGGGGCCGTGGAGACCCAGTACTTC
TRBJ1-5 TRBV5-6 NA few CASSLDATGDQPQHF TGTGCCAGCAGCTTGGACGCGACGGGCGATCAGCCCCAGCATTTT
TRBJ2-7 TRBV30 NA few CAWSVPRAGAYEQYF TGTGCCTGGAGTGTACCGCGGGCAGGTGCCTACGAGCAGTACTTC
TRBJ2-5 TRBV18 NA many CASSPTRETQYF TGTGCCAGCTCACCAACACGAGAGACCCAGTACTTC
TRBJ2-5 TRBV30 TRBD1 few CAWSVPRQGATETQYF TGTGCCTGGAGTGTACCCCGGCAGGGGGCGACGGAGACCCAGTACTTC
TRBJ2-5 TRBV18 NA few CASSPGLEETQYF TGTGCCAGCTCACCAGGCTTGGAAGAGACCCAGTACTTC
TRBJ2-1 TRBV7-2 NA NA CASSLGLEVEQFF TGTGCCAGCAGCCTTGGACTTGAGGTTGAGCAGTTCTTC
TRBJ2-3 TRBV29-1 NA few CSVEDMASRDTQYF TGCAGCGTTGAAGATATGGCTAGTAGGGATACGCAGTATTTT
TRBJ2-1 TRBV28 TRBD2 NA CASSTLAGGSSYNEQFF TGTGCCAGCAGCACACTAGCGGGAGGCAGCTCCTACAATGAGCAGTTCTTC
TRBJ2-1 TRBV7-2 TRBD1 many CASSSTGGYSYNEQFF TGTGCCAGCAGCTCAACAGGGGGATACTCCTACAATGAGCAGTTCTTC
TRBJ2-7 TRBV7-9 TRBD2 NA CASSLTQGGTYEQYF TGTGCCAGCAGCTTAACCCAGGGAGGGACCTACGAGCAGTACTTC
TRBJ2-3 TRBV5-4 NA few CASTRQGSTDTQYF TGTGCCAGCACCCGCCAAGGAAGCACAGATACGCAGTATTTT
TRBJ2-3 TRBV7-9 NA many CASSLVSGTDTQYF TGTGCCAGCAGCTTAGTGAGCGGCACAGATACGCAGTATTTT
TRBJ1-4 TRBV6-6 NA NA CASSRGGQGNEKLFF TGTGCCAGCAGCCGGGGCGGGCAGGGTAATGAAAAACTGTTTTTT
TRBJ2-1 TRBV4-3 TRBD2 NA CASSQGTSGQGDEQFF TGCGCCAGCAGCCAAGGAACTAGCGGGCAGGGCGATGAGCAGTTCTTC
TRBJ2-7 TRBV2 NA NA CASEAELPPDEQYF TGTGCCAGCGAGGCGGAGTTGCCTCCAGACGAGCAGTACTTC
TRBJ2-3 TRBV29-1 TRBD2 NA CSVETSSFTDTQYF TGCAGCGTTGAGACTAGCTCGTTCACAGATACGCAGTATTTT
TRBJ2-7 TRBV6-5 NA NA CASSGEPVPTYEQYF TGTGCCAGCAGCGGAGAACCGGTTCCGACCTACGAGCAGTACTTC
TRBJ2-7 TRBV20-1 NA NA CSALENYEQYF TGCAGTGCTCTGGAAAACTACGAGCAGTACTTC
TRBJ1-2 TRBV7-2 NA few CASSLEKSGYTF TGTGCCAGCAGCTTAGAGAAATCTGGCTACACCTTC
TRBJ1-1 TRBV28 TRBD1 few CASYGDRNTEAFF TGTGCCAGCTACGGGGACAGAAACACTGAAGCTTTCTTT